Shown below are 30 T cell receptor beta chains from a single sample sequenced in a study of blood T cell repertoires in COVID-19 (dated by TCRdb to about 2020). Libraries were made using the immunoSEQ multiplex PCR assay. TCRdb carries this immuneACCESS record with in-frame sequences only. Its versions omit some clonotypes, under half of them owing to an unresolved V gene in the studies checked, with the rest unexplained. The sample profile shows about 240,000 clones; more than 75% of them were found once. The top ten clones comprise 9.5% to 15% of the sample. What was sequenced was peripheral blood. The receptor set was obtained from a woman aged 60-75 years with active or convalescent COVID-19.

The V gene is TRBV6-5, the J gene TRBJ1-6; D call uncertain. The germline gives CDR1 MNHEY, CDR2 SVGAGI. The V end was cut by 6 bases, the J end by 0 bases, with 9 bases between. The CDR3 spans 15 residues. CDR3 sequence: CASSQQLSYNSPLHF. The CDR3 DNA reads as TGTGCCAGCAGCCAACAGCTCTCCTATAATTCACCCCTCCACTTT.

This sequence joins TRBV7-7 and TRBJ2-2; a weak D match, TRBD2 (6 bases). Trimming pared 0 bases from V and 3 bases from J, leaving 14 bases between. The V gene's germline CDR1 is SSHAT and CDR2 FNYEAQ (reference sequence). The CDR3 is 17 residues long. The CDR3 protein is CASSLAPGTPYTGELFF. CDR3 sequence (DNA): TGTGCCAGCAGCTTAGCCCCCGGGACTCCTTACACCGGGGAGCTGTTTTTT.

The chain joins TRBV30 to TRBJ1-6; D gene unclear. With 0 bases removed from V and 11 bases from J, the gap between germline ends came to 17 bases. Germline-derived CDR1 and CDR2 are GTSNPN and SVGIG (reference sequence). CDR3 length equals 15 residues. In nucleotides, the CDR3 is TGTGCCTGGAGTGTAGATCCCAGGACCGGGGCACCCCTCCACTTT. As protein: CAWSVDPRTGAPLHF.

The table lists this clone with a few counts. CDR3 sequence reads: CASSLVGGSHNEQFF. The CDR3 DNA follows: TGTGCCAGCAGCTTGGTAGGAGGGTCCCACAATGAGCAGTTCTTC. V usage is TRBV5-6 and J usage is TRBJ2-1; D is possibly TRBD2 (6 bases). The V gene lost 0 bases and the J gene lost 5 bases, with 12 bases spanning the gap. Germline CDR1 and CDR2: SGHDT and YYEEEE. There are 15 residues in the CDR3.

The gene calls are TRBV18 and TRBJ2-3, with TRBD1 matching 7 bases. V shed 3 bases and J 9 bases; nucleotides not matched to a gene: 12. This CDR3 is built from 15 residues. Germline V CDR1 and CDR2: KGHSH, LQKENI. CDR3: CASSPPDSPTGTQYF. The CDR3 coding sequence is TGTGCCAGCTCACCCCCCGACTCGCCGACAGGGACGCAGTATTTT.

The gene calls are TRBV12-3 or TRBV12-4 and TRBJ2-1; unclear D gene. Trimming removed 7 bases from V and 3 bases from J, with 10 bases in between. CDR3 size: 13 residues. In DNA, the CDR3 is TGTGCCAGCACTAGACGCGTCTACAATGAGCAGTTCTTC. Amino acid sequence: CASTRRVYNEQFF.

The CDR3 DNA reads TGCGCCAGCAGCTTGGTAGGGGTCGGCTACACCTTC. This translates into CASSLVGVGYTF. The V call is TRBV5-1, the J call TRBJ1-2; a weak D match, TRBD1 (5 bases). Trimming took off 0 bases at V and 8 bases at J, with 8 bases between the two ends. This CDR3 is built from 12 residues. Germline CDR1 SGHRS, CDR2 YFSETQ.

This clone came up a few times. Germline and junction disagree at one end, which may indicate a read error. The DNA of the CDR3 is TGTGCCAGCAGCCTAGACGGGAACTATGGCTACACCTTC. Its protein product is CASSLDGNYGYTF. V is TRBV11-2 and J is TRBJ1-2; D remains ambiguous. From germline, CDR1 is SGHAT and CDR2 FQNNGV. The CDR3 spans 13 residues.

A few counts support this clone. V is TRBV19 and J is TRBJ1-5; TRBD1 matches at 7 bases. Germline values: CDR1 LNHDA, CDR2 SQIVND (reference sequence). J was trimmed by 3 bases and V by 5 bases; bases with no gene match: 10. CDR3 size: 16 residues. CDR3 loop: CASSGNDRALNQPQHF. CDR3 DNA sequence: TGTGCCAGTAGTGGAAATGACAGGGCCCTCAATCAGCCCCAGCATTTT.

This clone has a handful of counts. The rearrangement joins TRBV2 to TRBJ2-7; 8 bases are a match to TRBD1. CDR3 length equals 15 residues. CDR1 SNHLY and CDR2 FYNNEI come from the germline V gene. The V segment lost 4 bases and the J segment 2 bases; nucleotides outside the gene matches: 7. The DNA of the CDR3 is TGTGCCAGCAGTGTCGGGACAGGTCGCACCTACGAGCAGTACTTC. This encodes CASSVGTGRTYEQYF.

This clone has only a few counts. The chain has TRBV5-5 and TRBJ1-1; D not resolved. Trimming pared 3 bases from V and 2 bases from J, leaving 14 bases between. This CDR3 contains 15 residues. Germline V gene lookup returns CDR1 SGHKS and CDR2 YYEKEE (reference sequence). CDR3 coding DNA: TGTGCCAGCAGCTCGTTTCCCGCAACTAACACTGAAGCTTTCTTT. Translating gives CASSSFPATNTEAFF.

For the CDR3, the DNA is TGTGCCAGCAGCTGGACGACGGGAGGGGCTAATGAAAAACTGTTTTTT. Protein product: CASSWTTGGANEKLFF. The chain is built from TRBV7-6 and TRBJ1-4; D may be TRBD1 (5 bases). CDR1 and CDR2 from the germline V gene are SGHVS and FNYEAQ. V gave up 4 bases and J gave up 3 bases, with 15 bases separating them. This CDR3 region has 16 residues. The full variable domain, completed using reference TRBV7-6 and TRBJ1-4, is GAGVSQSPRYKVTKRGQDVALRCDPISGHVSLYWYRQALGQGPEFLTYFNYEAQQDKSGLPNDRFSAERPEGSISTLTIQRTEQRDSAMYRCASSWTTGGANEKLFFGSGTQLSVL.

This clone came up once. The V gene is TRBV27, the J gene TRBJ1-2; 7 bases agree with TRBD1. The germline gives CDR1 MNHEY, CDR2 SMNVEV (reference sequence). After removal of 6 bases from V and 8 bases from J, the junction contained 9 bases not matched to a gene. This CDR3 spans 13 amino acids. In DNA, the CDR3 is TGTGCCAGCAGCGACAGGGTTGGTGACGGCTACACCTTC. It encodes CASSDRVGDGYTF.

The DNA of the CDR3 is TGTGCCAGCAGTTTATACCCTCGGACTGAAGCTTTCTTT. Translating it yields CASSLYPRTEAFF. This rearrangement joins TRBV27 to TRBJ1-1; unclear D gene. The germline CDR1 and CDR2 sequences are MNHEY and SMNVEV (reference sequence). The V gene lost 1 base and the J gene lost 5 bases, with 8 bases spanning the gap. The CDR3 runs 13 residues.

V is TRBV5-6 and J is TRBJ1-2; weak D call: TRBD1 (5 bases). Germline V CDR1 and CDR2: SGHDT, YYEEEE. There are 13 residues in the CDR3. V dropped 4 bases and J dropped 8 bases, with 15 bases sitting between them. The CDR3 sequence: CASSPSAGWGYTF. CDR3 nucleotide sequence: TGTGCCAGCAGCCCTTCGGCAGGGTGGGGCTACACCTTC.

The rearrangement uses TRBV4-1 and TRBJ1-1; TRBD1 matches 9 bases. V trimming: 2 bases; J trimming: 5 bases; junction bases outside the gene matches: 18. CDR1 is MGHRA and CDR2 is YSYEKL in the germline V gene. The CDR3 spans 19 residues. The CDR3 loop reads CASSQRTGTGLVWGTEAFF. The CDR3 nucleotides read TGCGCCAGCAGCCAACGTACCGGGACAGGGCTGGTATGGGGAACTGAAGCTTTCTTT.

The chain employs TRBV30 and TRBJ1-2; perhaps TRBD1 as D (6 bases). The V end was cut by 2 bases, the J end by 7 bases, with 17 bases between. The CDR3 is 14 amino acids. Germline V lookup: CDR1 GTSNPN, CDR2 SVGIG (reference sequence). CDR3 nucleotide sequence: TGTGCCTGGAGTCCCCCGCCGGGGGGCGGTGGCTACACCTTC. This codes for CAWSPPPGGGGYTF.

The chain employs TRBV6-5 and TRBJ2-1; 8 bases are shared with TRBD2. The CDR3 runs to 14 residues. The germline gives CDR1 MNHEY, CDR2 SVGAGI. J lost 5 bases, V lost 6 bases, and 6 bases had no gene match. The DNA of the CDR3 is TGTGCCAGCAGCCTCCGGGGGGGCAACAATGAGCAGTTCTTC. This translates into CASSLRGGNNEQFF.

The chain has TRBV7-3 and TRBJ2-3; TRBD1 is a possible D gene (5 bases). Germline V gene sequence: CDR1 SGHTA, CDR2 FQGTGA. V was trimmed by 1 base and J by 1 base, leaving 6 bases between them. This CDR3 region has 14 residues. CDR3 in DNA: TGTGCCAGCAGCTTAAGACAGCGCACAGATACGCAGTATTTT. This encodes CASSLRQRTDTQYF.

The V call is TRBV5-1, the J call TRBJ2-7, with D unresolved. The CDR3 extends over 12 amino acids. Germline CDR1 and CDR2: SGHRS and YFSETQ. V lost 2 bases, J lost 4 bases, and 7 bases lay in between. CDR3: CASSFFGYEQYF. In DNA, the CDR3 is TGCGCCAGCAGCTTTTTCGGGTACGAGCAGTACTTC.

V is TRBV3-1 (or the pseudogene TRBV3-2) and J is TRBJ1-1, with a tentative D call TRBD1 (5 bases). The CDR3 sequence is 14 residues long. V shed 7 bases and J shed 1 base, with 13 bases lying between them. Germline V gene sequence: CDR1 LGHDT, CDR2 YNNKEL (reference sequence). DNA for the CDR3: TGTGCCAGCACCCAGTTCAGGGCGAACACTGAAGCTTTCTTT. Translation: CASTQFRANTEAFF.

Many counts were recorded for this clone. The V gene is TRBV5-4, the J gene TRBJ2-1; TRBD2 aligns across 8 bases. The germline V gene encodes CDR1 SGHNT and CDR2 YYREEE (reference sequence). V trimming: 4 bases; J trimming: 5 bases; junction bases outside the gene matches: 8. CDR3 length equals 15 residues. The CDR3 loop reads CASSLRGGLNNEQFF. DNA of the CDR3: TGTGCCAGCAGCCTTCGGGGGGGGCTTAACAATGAGCAGTTCTTC.

The rearrangement links TRBV29-1 to TRBJ2-3; TRBD1 agrees at 7 bases. The length of the CDR3 is 14 residues. CDR1 and CDR2 (germline): SQVTM, ANQGSEA. V dropped 5 bases and J dropped 0; count of bases not matched to a gene: 5. CDR3 nucleotides: TGCAGCGTTACTTCGGGACAGAGCACAGATACGCAGTATTTT. It translates to CSVTSGQSTDTQYF.

This clone showed up just a few times. The J gene is TRBJ1-5, the V gene TRBV25-1; 8 bases match TRBD1. The CDR3 is made up of 14 amino acids. Trimming at V came to 10 bases and at J to 7 bases, leaving 12 bases not matched to a gene. Germline V CDR1 and CDR2: MGHDK, SYGVNS. The CDR3 sequence is CAIIYRGSKQPQHF. CDR3 bases: TGTGCCATTATATACAGGGGGTCCAAACAGCCCCAGCATTTT. The full variable domain, its missing parts supplied by reference TRBV25-1 and TRBJ1-5, is EADIYQTPRYLVIGTGKKITLECSQTMGHDKMYWYQQDPGMELHLIHYSYGVNSTEKGDLSSESTVSRIRTEHFPLTLESARPSHTSQYLCAIIYRGSKQPQHFGDGTRLSIL.

The chain employs TRBV2 and TRBJ1-1, with D tentatively TRBD1 (6 bases). The V gene's germline CDR1 is SNHLY and CDR2 FYNNEI. Trimming cost V 6 bases and J 4 bases, with 18 bases left between them. The CDR3 is 15 residues long. The CDR3 DNA sequence: TGTGCCAGCAGAAGCTCTCGAACAGGGCGCACTGAAGCTTTCTTT. Protein sequence: CASRSSRTGRTEAFF.

This chain joins TRBV2 and TRBJ2-1; possible D gene TRBD1, 6 bases. CDR1 and CDR2 from the germline V gene are SNHLY and FYNNEI. The CDR3 sequence is 12 residues long. The V end was cut by 8 bases, the J end by 7 bases, with 12 bases between. CDR3 sequence (DNA): TGTGCCAGCTACAGGGTGAGAAATGAGCAGTTCTTC. Its translation is CASYRVRNEQFF.

This clone was seen more than once but under ten times. The chain joins TRBV7-3 to TRBJ1-5; the match to TRBD1 covers 12 bases. The CDR3 has 17 amino acids. Germline V gene sequence: CDR1 SGHTA, CDR2 FQGTGA. V shed 1 base, J shed 8 bases, and the junction held 9 bases outside the gene matches. The CDR3 here is CASSLRDRGRSWEPQHF. The DNA of the CDR3 is TGTGCCAGCAGCTTAAGGGACAGGGGGCGTTCATGGGAGCCCCAGCATTTT.

The rearrangement uses TRBV5-5 and TRBJ2-7; D may be TRBD2 (8 bases). Germline V gives CDR1 SGHKS, CDR2 YYEKEE (reference sequence). The CDR3 totals 15 residues. Deletions cut 4 bases from V and 1 base from J, with 15 bases between. The CDR3 reads CASSPGGTASYEQYF. DNA of the CDR3: TGTGCCAGCAGCCCGGGGGGGACAGCTTCCTACGAGCAGTACTTC.

A single count supports this clone. This sequence joins TRBV27 and TRBJ2-2; D gene ambiguous. The V end was cut by 3 bases, the J end by 2 bases, with 10 bases between. CDR1 is MNHEY and CDR2 is SMNVEV in the germline V gene (reference sequence). This CDR3 has 15 amino acids. The CDR3 region is CASSFWPRNTGELFF. The CDR3 DNA reads TGTGCCAGCAGTTTCTGGCCCCGCAACACCGGGGAGCTGTTTTTT.

The J gene is TRBJ2-1, the V gene TRBV4-1, with 8 positions matching TRBD2. Per the germline V gene, CDR1 is MGHRA and CDR2 is YSYEKL. The ends lost 5 bases at V and 6 bases at J; junction bases unmatched: 12. The CDR3 is 16 residues long. The CDR3 sequence: CASSSGGLAGFNEQFF. For the CDR3, the DNA is TGCGCCAGCAGCTCCGGAGGACTAGCCGGGTTCAATGAGCAGTTCTTC.